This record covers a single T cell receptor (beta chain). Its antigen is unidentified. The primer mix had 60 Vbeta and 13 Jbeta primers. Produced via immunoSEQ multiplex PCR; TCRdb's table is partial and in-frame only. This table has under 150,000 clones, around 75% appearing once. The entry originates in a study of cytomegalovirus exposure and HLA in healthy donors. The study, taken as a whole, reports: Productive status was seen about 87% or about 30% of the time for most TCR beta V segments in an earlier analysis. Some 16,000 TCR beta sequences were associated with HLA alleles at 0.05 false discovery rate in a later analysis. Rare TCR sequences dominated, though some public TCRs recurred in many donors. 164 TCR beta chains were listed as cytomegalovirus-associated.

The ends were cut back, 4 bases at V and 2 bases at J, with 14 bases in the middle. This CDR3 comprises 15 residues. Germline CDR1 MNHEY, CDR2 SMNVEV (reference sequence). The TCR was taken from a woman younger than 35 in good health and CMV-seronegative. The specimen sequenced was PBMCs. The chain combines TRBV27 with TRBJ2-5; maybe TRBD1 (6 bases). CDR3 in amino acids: CASSSQGRGQETQYF. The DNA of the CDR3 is TGTGCCAGCAGTTCACAGGGACGAGGGCAAGAGACCCAGTACTTC.